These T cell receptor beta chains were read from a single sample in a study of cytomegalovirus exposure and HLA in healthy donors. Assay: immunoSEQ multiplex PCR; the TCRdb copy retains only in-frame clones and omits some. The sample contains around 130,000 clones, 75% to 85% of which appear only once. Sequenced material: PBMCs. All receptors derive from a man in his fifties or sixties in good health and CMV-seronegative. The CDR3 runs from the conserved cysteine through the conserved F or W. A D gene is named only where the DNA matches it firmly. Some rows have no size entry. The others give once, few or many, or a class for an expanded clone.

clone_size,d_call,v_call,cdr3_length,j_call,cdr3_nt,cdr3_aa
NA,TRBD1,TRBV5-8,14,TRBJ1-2,TGTGCCAGCAGCTTAGAGGGGGCGGTCTATGGCTACACCTTC,CASSLEGAVYGYTF
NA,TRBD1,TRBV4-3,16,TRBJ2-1,TGCGCCAGCAGCGTACAGTGGACAGGGGTTGAGAATGAGCAGTTCTTC,CASSVQWTGVENEQFF
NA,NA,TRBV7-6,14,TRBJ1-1,TGTGCCAGCAGCCGAACCTATAGCGGTACTGAAGCTTTCTTT,CASSRTYSGTEAFF
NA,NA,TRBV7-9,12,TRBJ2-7,TGTGCCAGCAGCTTTAGTCTGGACGAGCAGTACTTC,CASSFSLDEQYF
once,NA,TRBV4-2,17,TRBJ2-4,TGTGCCAGCAGCCAAGAGCAAGGGGCCCTAGCCAAAAACATTCAGTACTTC,CASSQEQGALAKNIQYF
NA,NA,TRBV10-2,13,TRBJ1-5,TGCGCCAGCAGTGAGTTGGAGAATCAGCCCCAGCATTTT,CASSELENQPQHF
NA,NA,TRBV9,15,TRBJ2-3,TGTGCCAGCAGCGTAGAAGGGGGTAGCACAGATACGCAGTATTTT,CASSVEGGSTDTQYF
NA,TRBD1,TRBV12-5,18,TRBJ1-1,TGTGCTAGTGGAACCCGGGACAGGGGGCGCAGGTTGGTCACTGAAGCTTTCTTT,CASGTRDRGRRLVTEAFF
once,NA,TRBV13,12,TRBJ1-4,TGTGCCAGCAGCTTAGGGCGGCTGGAACTGTTTTTT,CASSLGRLELFF
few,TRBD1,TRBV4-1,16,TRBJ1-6,TGCGCCAGCAGCCAAACCGGACAGGGGGTCCTCTCACCCCTCCACTTT,CASSQTGQGVLSPLHF
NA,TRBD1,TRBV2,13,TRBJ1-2,TGTGCCAGCAGTGTCCAGACAGGGGAAGGCTACACCTTC,CASSVQTGEGYTF
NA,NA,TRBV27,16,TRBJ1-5,TGTGCCAGCAGTTTAGGGGGCAGGGGAGACAATCAGCCCCAGCATTTT,CASSLGGRGDNQPQHF
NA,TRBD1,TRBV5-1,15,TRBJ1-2,TGCGCCAGCAGCGCAGCCCAGACAGGGGGGGAAGGCTACACCTTC,CASSAAQTGGEGYTF
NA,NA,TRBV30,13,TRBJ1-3,TGTGCCTGGAGTGTACTGATCGGAAACACCATATATTTT,CAWSVLIGNTIYF
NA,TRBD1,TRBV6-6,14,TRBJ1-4,TGTGCCAGCAAGTATGGAGGGGGCGGTGAAAAACTGTTTTTT,CASKYGGGGEKLFF
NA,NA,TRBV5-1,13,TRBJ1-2,TGCGCCAGCAGCCTGGACGGGAACTATGGCTACACCTTC,CASSLDGNYGYTF
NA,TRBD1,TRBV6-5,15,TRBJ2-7,TGTGCCAGCAGTTACTGGACAGGGAGGTACTACGAGCAGTACTTC,CASSYWTGRYYEQYF
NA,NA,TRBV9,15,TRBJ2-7,TGTGCCAGCAGCGTAGTTCCAGAAAGCTCCTACGAGCAGTACTTC,CASSVVPESSYEQYF
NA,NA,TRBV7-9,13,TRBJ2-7,TGTGCCAGCAGCTTAGAGAGGGTCTACGAGCAGTACTTC,CASSLERVYEQYF
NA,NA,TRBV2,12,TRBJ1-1,TGTGCCAGCAATAACAGGCCAGGGCAGGCTTTCTTT,CASNNRPGQAFF
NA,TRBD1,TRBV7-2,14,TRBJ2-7,TGTGCCAGCAGCAAATGGACAGGGTCCTACGAGCAGTACTTC,CASSKWTGSYEQYF
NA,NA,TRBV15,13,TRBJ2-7,TGTGCCACCAGCAAACTCGGGGAATACGAGCAGTACTTC,CATSKLGEYEQYF
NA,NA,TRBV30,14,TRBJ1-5,TGTGCCTGGAGTACCACAGGGAACAATCAGCCCCAGCATTTT,CAWSTTGNNQPQHF
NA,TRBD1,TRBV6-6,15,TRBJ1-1,TGTGCCAGCAGTGTACAGGGGCGGATGAACACTGAAGCTTTCTTT,CASSVQGRMNTEAFF
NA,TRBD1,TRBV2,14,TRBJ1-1,TGTGCCAGCAGACCGGGACAGGGAGACACTGAAGCTTTCTTT,CASRPGQGDTEAFF
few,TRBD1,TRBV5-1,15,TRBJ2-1,TGCGCCAGCAGCTTGGACTCGGGACAGTACAATGAGCAGTTCTTC,CASSLDSGQYNEQFF
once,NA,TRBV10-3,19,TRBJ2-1,TGTGCCATCAGTGTTATTTCCCTCGGGATTGCGAGCTCCTACAATGAGCAGTTCTTC,CAISVISLGIASSYNEQFF
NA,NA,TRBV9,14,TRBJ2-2,TGTGCCAGCACTCAAGGGGGGGGCACCGGGGAGCTGTTTTTT,CASTQGGGTGELFF
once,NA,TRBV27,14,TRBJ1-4,TGTGCCAGCAGTTCACGGCGGACTAATGAAAAACTGTTTTTT,CASSSRRTNEKLFF
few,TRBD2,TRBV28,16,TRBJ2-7,TGTGCCAGCAGTTCCCCCCGGGGGCGGGGGGTCTACGAGCAGTACTTC,CASSSPRGRGVYEQYF
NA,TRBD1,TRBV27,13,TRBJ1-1,TGTGCCAGCATCCTTAGGACAGGGGGACAAGCTTTCTTT,CASILRTGGQAFF
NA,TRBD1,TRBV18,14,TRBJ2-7,TGTGCCAGCTCACCGACCGGGACAGCCTACGAGCAGTACTTC,CASSPTGTAYEQYF
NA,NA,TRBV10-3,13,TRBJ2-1,TGTGCCATCACGACTACTAGTTTGGATGAGCAGTTCTTC,CAITTTSLDEQFF
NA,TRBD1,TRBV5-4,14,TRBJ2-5,TGTGCCAGCAGCTTACAGGGGGTCCAAGAGACCCAGTACTTC,CASSLQGVQETQYF
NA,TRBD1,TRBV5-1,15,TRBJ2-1,TGCGCCAGCAGCCCTCGACAGGGGGACCACAATGAGCAGTTCTTC,CASSPRQGDHNEQFF
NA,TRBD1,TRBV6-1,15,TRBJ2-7,TGTGCCAGCAGTGGACGACAGGGTCGGACCTACGAGCAGTACTTC,CASSGRQGRTYEQYF
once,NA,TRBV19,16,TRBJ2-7,TGTGCCAGTAGTTTAGGAGCCTCAGGGATATCCTACGAGCAGTACTTC,CASSLGASGISYEQYF
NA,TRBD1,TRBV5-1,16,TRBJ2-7,TGCGCCAGCAGCGCCTACCGGGACAGAAGCTCCTACGAGCAGTACTTC,CASSAYRDRSSYEQYF
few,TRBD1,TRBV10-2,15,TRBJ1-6,TGCGCCAGCAGTCTTTACACGACAGGGGGTTCACCCCTCCACTTT,CASSLYTTGGSPLHF
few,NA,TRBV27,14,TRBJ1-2,TGTGCCAGCAGTCTGCCACAGATTTCCTATGGCTACACCTTC,CASSLPQISYGYTF
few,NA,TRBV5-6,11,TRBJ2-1,TGTGCCAGCAGCACCGGAGGGGAGCAGTTCTTC,CASSTGGEQFF